This T cell receptor beta chain was sequenced during a study of long-term antiretroviral therapy in people with HIV (dated by TCRdb to the early 2020s). At the level of the whole study: The earliest samples were collected roughly a decade before the 2015 WHO recommendation for immediate ART, at a time when ART was usually postponed until CD4 counts fell. A retrospective serial study tested whether ART initiation and durable HIV suppression were associated with changes in peripheral blood TRB repertoire composition and diversity. A total of roughly 200 cryopreserved PBMC samples came from around 30 adults with confirmed HIV infection and were collected serially over a mean of roughly six years (range 1-12). Among the roughly 30 participants with HIV, ten to eleven were female. Test extractions of a monoclonal T-cell line alongside some 36 polyclonal samples showed no cross-contamination during QIAcube processing. Study-wide conclusions, independent of this receptor: Since PBMC availability was limited, sequencing covered only the TCR beta chain, with no alpha chain pairing. The samples span the years 2004 to 2017, and the ART regimens used may be less effective than current regimens. HIV repertoires had narrower CDR3 length ranges than controls, and the network structure suggested an antigen-experienced repertoire that shifted only slightly toward naive after ART. Expanded TRB clones identified before ART initiation dominated the repertoire at all time points, although this dominance fluctuated and declined in many PLHIV after ART. A significant increase in TRB diversity was found to be associated with ART initiation, although TRB diversity was observed to remain significantly below that of transplant donor controls even after long-term ART. No data were available on ART adherence, viral resistance or therapy changes, limiting inferences about post-ART repertoire changes. Because cell numbers in pre-ART samples were limited, unsorted PBMC were profiled instead of sorted CD4+ and CD8+ T cells.

Points on this clone: No antigen is known for it. Base qualities are missing; no much larger clone stands one base away.

The immunoSEQ hsTCRB v3.0 assay was used at survey level resolution to sequence the TRB variable region. The targeted TRB sequencing depth was roughly 35,000-50,000 T-cell genomes per sample. TRB libraries were pooled and sequenced on an Illumina MiSeq using a v3 150-cycle kit. Per the source publication's procedure: Repertoire analysis was run in R within a reproducible Nextflow workflow that covered QC, data transformation and analysis. LymphoSeq2, an R package for exploring AIRR-Seq data, was used to implement custom analyses. Several samples that yielded fewer than 5000 total TRB sequences were excluded, so that fewer than 200 HIV repertoires were analyzed. Among the approximately 190 retained HIV repertoires, 55 to 60 were collected before ART initiation and approximately 130 after ART initiation. Repertoires were downsampled to 5000 TRB nucleotide sequences, with summary statistics averaged over 100 downsampling iterations. The analysis kept only TRB sequences whose CDR3 regions were at least seven amino acids long. Two measures captured diversity: a Shannon entropy-derived clonality score and the Gini coefficient. In the repertoire networks, any two of the top 5000 CDR3 amino acid sequences were linked whenever the two sequences differed by an edit distance of one. Antigen specificity groups and MHC restriction were predicted for TRB CDR3 amino acid sequences with GLIPH2. Known CMV, EBV, HIV or tissue antigen associations were flagged by matching CDR3 amino acid sequences against VDJdb and McPAS-TCR. Pre-ART, post-ART and control groups were compared with Wilcoxon signed-rank tests and Holm-Bonferroni correction. TCRdb limited this immuneACCESS table to in-frame rearrangements with V and J called. A share of clones is missing; checked studies link under half to unresolved V genes, and the rest is unexplained. The DNA gave D and trimming, while V, J and clone size come from that table. A total of approximately 24,000 clones appear in this sample, roughly 82% of them only once. 5.5% to 6% of the sample goes to the ten largest clones.

At the junction V is shortened by 5 bases and J by 1 base, with 9 bases in between. The germline V gene (reference sequence) supplies CDR1 MNHEY and CDR2 SMNVEV. The CDR3 measures 13 amino acids from cysteine to phenylalanine. The DNA shown is the 39-base CDR3, in frame from base 1. To be included, a participant needed at least one PBMC sample from before ART initiation plus at least two post-ART samples. Every participant with HIV received treatment in the United States of America. Before DNA extraction, cryopreserved samples of 1-10 million PBMC were thawed and washed. At the time of the earliest PBMC sample, participants with HIV were aged between about 20 and 54 years. PBMC samples were contributed by each participant from 1-4 timepoints before ART initiation and 2-8 timepoints after ART initiation, with a median of 7 samples. For every participant, serial HIV viral load, CD4+ T-cell count, ART history and demographic data were obtained. Using a Qiagen kit on a QIAcube, genomic DNA was extracted from unsorted PBMC, with samples processed in batches of 12.

The material sequenced was unsorted PBMCs, taken 1.1 years before starting antiretroviral therapy. The clonotype originates from a woman between 25 and 40 years old with HIV. The V and J genes are TRBV27 and TRBJ2-7; a tentative D match to TRBD2 spans 6 bases. In nucleotides, the sequence is TGTGCCAGCAGTCAGAGCGGGTCCTACGAGCAGTACTTC. This encodes CASSQSGSYEQYF.